The 30 T cell receptor beta chains below all came from one sample that was sequenced in a study of vaccination and CD4 T cells after COVID-19. The Oncomine TCR Beta short-read assay sequenced DNA from cultured CD4+ T cells. TCRdb reanalysed the PCR reads using MiXCR and keeps one entry per CDR3 protein. The data contain fewer than 15,000 distinct CDR3 sequences, roughly 61% of them singletons. Treatment reported: approximately nine-day PBMC culture with coronavirus spike peptide pools or control peptides (ViraFEST assay). These receptors have no identified antigens. Sequenced material: CD4+ T cells from blood, cultured in vitro, taken before SARS-CoV-2 vaccination. The receptors come from a human donor who had recovered from COVID-19.

The rearrangement joins TRBV6-1 to TRBJ2-1, with 9 nucleotides matching TRBD1. Trimming took 7 bases from V and 5 from J; bases not matched to a gene: 6. CDR3 length: 14 amino acids. The germline V gene encodes CDR1 MNHNS and CDR2 SASEGT. CDR3 sequence (DNA): TGTGCCAGCATTTGGGACAGGGTCAACAATGAGCAGTTCTTC. Encoded protein: CASIWDRVNNEQFF.

The DNA for the CDR3 is TGTGCCAGCAGCTTAGTGCCGGCTGGGGTGGGGGCGAACAATGAGCAGTTCTTC. Protein product: CASSLVPAGVGANNEQFF. The chain combines TRBV7-2 with TRBJ2-1; D is perhaps TRBD1 (6 bases). CDR3 length equals 18 residues. Germline CDR1 is SGHTA and CDR2 is FQGNSA. The V gene lost 1 base and the J gene lost 5 bases, with 21 bases spanning the gap.

Only a few counts were recorded for this clonotype. A junction boundary mismatches the germline segment, possibly from a read error. The CDR3 sequence: CSASPLGGLGAVHF. The CDR3 region has the DNA TGCAGTGCTAGCCCCCTTGGGGGACTAGGAGCGGTACACTTC. This chain connects TRBV20-1 to TRBJ2-4; 8 bases fit TRBD2. The CDR3 is 14 amino acids. Germline-derived CDR1 and CDR2 are DFQATT and SNEGSKA (reference sequence).

By frequency in the sample, this clonotype is medium-sized. The chain uses TRBV2 and TRBJ1-2, with D possibly TRBD1 on 5 matching bases. This CDR3 spans 17 amino acids. V was shortened by 4 bases and J by 1 base, with 19 bases between the two germline ends. In germline, CDR1 is SNHLY, CDR2 FYNNEI. The DNA of the CDR3 is TGTGCCAGCAGTGTATTCGGTCTCGGGGCCCGTAACTATGGCTACACCTTC. Translated: CASSVFGLGARNYGYTF.

This chain connects TRBV11-3 to TRBJ2-5; D is perhaps TRBD2 (6 bases). The CDR3 loop spans 14 amino acids. Trimming stripped 1 base from V and 1 base from J, with 7 bases between. CDR1 and CDR2 (germline): SGHNT, YENEEA. CDR3 residues: CASSLGGAQETQYF. The CDR3 DNA sequence: TGTGCCAGCAGCTTAGGCGGGGCCCAAGAGACCCAGTACTTC. Variable domain in full (rest from reference TRBV11-3 and TRBJ2-5): EAGVVQSPRYKIIEKKQPVAFWCNPISGHNTLYWYLQNLGQGPELLIRYENEEAVDDSQLPKDRFSAERLKGVDSTLKIQPAELGDSAVYLCASSLGGAQETQYFGPGTRLLVL.

V usage is TRBV7-2 and J usage is TRBJ2-3; D is uncertain. This CDR3 comprises 12 residues. Germline CDR1 reads SGHTA; CDR2 reads FQGNSA. Between the trimmed V and J ends, which lost 3 bases and 7 bases, there was a span of 8 bases. CDR3 nucleotides: TGTGCCAGCAGCTTGAGTGAGTATACGCAGTATTTT. Protein: CASSLSEYTQYF.

CDR3 sequence: CASSLQGSRAQPQHF. The CDR3 DNA reads TGTGCCAGCAGTTTACAGGGTAGTAGGGCTCAGCCCCAGCATTTT. This rearrangement joins TRBV27 to TRBJ1-5; a weak D match, TRBD1 (5 bases). From germline, CDR1 is MNHEY and CDR2 SMNVEV (reference sequence). V lost 2 bases, J lost 6 bases, and 14 bases lay in between. This CDR3 contains 15 residues.

The chain recombines TRBV27 with TRBJ1-4; TRBD1 might be the D (5 bases). Germline values: CDR1 MNHEY, CDR2 SMNVEV (reference sequence). Trimming left V 3 bases short and J 6 bases short, with 11 bases between. The CDR3 has 14 amino acids. The CDR3 sequence: CASSFSGGDEKLFF. CDR3 bases: TGTGCCAGCAGTTTTTCCGGGGGAGATGAAAAACTGTTTTTT. Using reference TRBV27 and TRBJ1-4 for the parts outside the CDR3, the full variable domain is EAQVTQNPRYLITVTGKKLTVTCSQNMNHEYMSWYRQDPGLGLRQIYYSMNVEVTDKGDVPEGYKVSRKEKRNFPLILESPSPNQTSLYFCASSFSGGDEKLFFGSGTQLSVL.

This chain connects TRBV7-2 to TRBJ2-3; 8 bases are shared with TRBD2. After removal of 1 base from V and 2 bases from J, the junction contained 8 bases not matched to a gene. Germline loops: CDR1 SGHTA, CDR2 FQGNSA. The length of the CDR3 is 17 residues. In DNA form, the CDR3 reads TGTGCCAGCAGCTTAGATCCCCAGCGGGGGAACACAGATACGCAGTATTTT. The encoded protein is CASSLDPQRGNTDTQYF. Based on the CDR3 plus reference TRBV7-2 and TRBJ2-3, the full variable domain is GAGVSQSPSNKVTEKGKDVELRCDPISGHTALYWYRQSLGQGLEFLIYFQGNSAPDKSGLPSDRFSAERTGGSVSTLTIQRTQQEDSAVYLCASSLDPQRGNTDTQYFGPGTRLTVL.

V usage is TRBV2 and J usage is TRBJ2-2; D is perhaps TRBD1 or TRBD2 (5 bases each). The CDR3 has 15 residues. The V end lost 8 bases, the J end lost 6 bases, and 19 bases lay between the germline ends. Germline CDR1 SNHLY, CDR2 FYNNEI. As DNA, the CDR3 is TGTGCCAGCCGCTACAGCCGGGGCATAGCCGGGGAGCTGTTTTTT. Its protein product is CASRYSRGIAGELFF.

This clonotype showed up just a few times. The chain joins TRBV20-1 to TRBJ1-5, with 9 bases fitting TRBD1. CDR1 and CDR2 (germline): DFQATT, SNEGSKA (reference sequence). V dropped 1 base and J dropped 7; count of bases not matched to a gene: 5. The CDR3 is 14 residues long. The CDR3 DNA reads TGCAGTGCTAGAGTTCAACAGGGGGCACAGCCCCAGCATTTT. Protein sequence: CSARVQQGAQPQHF.

The V call is TRBV24-1, the J call TRBJ2-3; maybe TRBD2 (5 bases). CDR1 and CDR2 (germline): KGHDR, SFDVKD. Trimming stripped 3 bases from V and 3 bases from J, with 9 bases between. CDR3 length: 14 residues. CDR3 sequence: CATSDLGLTDTQYF. CDR3 nucleotides: TGTGCCACCAGTGATCTAGGACTGACAGATACGCAGTATTTT.

This clonotype has more than one count but fewer than ten. The V gene is TRBV7-8, the J gene TRBJ2-7; possibly TRBD1 for D (5 bases). Germline assignment: CDR1 SGHVS and CDR2 FQNEAQ. Trimming left V 4 bases short and J 0 bases short, with 10 bases between. The CDR3 loop spans 14 amino acids. CDR3 nucleotide sequence: TGTGCCAGCAGCTCCCTGACAGCCTCCTACGAGCAGTACTTC. It codes for CASSSLTASYEQYF. Filled out from reference TRBV7-8 and TRBJ2-7, the complete variable domain reads GAGVSQSPRYKVAKRGQDVALRCDPISGHVSLFWYQQALGQGPEFLTYFQNEAQLDKSGLPSDRFFAERPEGSVSTLKIQRTQQEDSAVYLCASSSLTASYEQYFGPGTRLTVT.

The rearrangement links TRBV20-1 to TRBJ1-4, with TRBD1 identical over 10 bases. CDR1 and CDR2 (germline): DFQATT, SNEGSKA (reference sequence). Losses at the gene ends were 6 bases for V and 5 bases for J; bases not matched to a gene: 9. This CDR3 contains 15 residues. In nucleotides, the CDR3 is TGCAGTGCCCGTATACCGGGACAGGGGAATGAAAAACTGTTTTTT. This gives the protein CSARIPGQGNEKLFF.

By share, this clonotype ranks as medium-sized. The chain joins TRBV7-2 to TRBJ1-1; a weak D match, TRBD1 (6 bases). Germline V gene data show CDR1 as SGHTA and CDR2 as FQGNSA. The CDR3 covers 14 residues. V lost 1 base to trimming and J lost 3 bases, with 9 bases between them. CDR3 amino acids: CASSLGGAYTEAFF. CDR3 bases: TGTGCCAGCAGCTTAGGGGGGGCGTACACTGAAGCTTTCTTT.

The rearrangement uses TRBV7-3 and TRBJ2-1; D may be TRBD2 (7 bases). Trimming took off 3 bases at V and 5 bases at J, with 20 bases between the two ends. Germline V gene lookup returns CDR1 SGHTA and CDR2 FQGTGA. The CDR3 length is 17 residues. CDR3 residues: CASSLRSGGGLNNEQFF. In nucleotides, the CDR3 is TGTGCCAGCAGCTTGAGATCGGGCGGGGGCCTTAACAATGAGCAGTTCTTC.

The V call is TRBV7-2, the J call TRBJ1-6; a possible D gene is TRBD1 (5 bases). The V end lost 5 bases, the J end lost 9 bases, and 14 bases lay between the germline ends. Germline CDR1 reads SGHTA; CDR2 reads FQGNSA. This CDR3 contains 14 residues. This CDR3 reads CASSTNRSLSPLHF. CDR3 sequence (DNA): TGTGCCAGCAGCACGAACAGGAGCCTTTCACCCCTCCACTTT.

Only a few counts were recorded for this clonotype. The chain uses TRBV10-3 and TRBJ1-2; D uncertain. In germline, CDR1 is ENHRY, CDR2 SYGVKD. CDR3 length equals 13 residues. The germline V and J ends were trimmed by 4 bases and 6 bases, with 12 bases remaining between them. CDR3 sequence reads: CAISASVGDGYTF. CDR3 sequence (DNA): TGTGCCATCAGTGCATCAGTAGGAGATGGCTACACCTTC.

The rearrangement uses TRBV7-6 and TRBJ2-5; no definite D call. Germline-derived CDR1 and CDR2 are SGHVS and FNYEAQ. With 7 bases removed from V and 2 bases from J, the gap between germline ends came to 14 bases. The CDR3 extends over 14 amino acids. CDR3 in amino acids: CASTPTELQETQYF. CDR3 nucleotides: TGTGCCAGCACCCCTACAGAGCTTCAAGAGACCCAGTACTTC.

The CDR3 nucleotides are TGCGCCAGCAGTGGAAATGAGGACACTGAAGCTTTCTTT. Its protein is CASSGNEDTEAFF. V and J are TRBV10-1 and TRBJ1-1, with D unclear. Deletions cut 4 bases from V and 3 bases from J, with 9 bases between. This CDR3 comprises 13 residues. Germline CDR1 reads WNHNN; CDR2 reads SYGVQD (reference sequence).

This clonotype was detected a few times. The chain is built from TRBV7-8 and TRBJ1-2; D gene ambiguous. Deletions cut 3 bases from V and 0 bases from J, with 8 bases between. Germline lookup yields CDR1 SGHVS and CDR2 FQNEAQ. The CDR3 totals 14 residues. The CDR3 bases are TGTGCCAGCAGCTTCTTACCTGCTAACTATGGCTACACCTTC. The encoded protein is CASSFLPANYGYTF.

The chain joins TRBV19 to TRBJ1-2; D gene uncertain. The V end was cut by 5 bases, the J end by 0 bases, with 10 bases between. The germline gives CDR1 LNHDA, CDR2 SQIVND (reference sequence). This CDR3 comprises 14 residues. The CDR3 coding sequence is TGTGCCAGTAGTTCCTCCCGAGCTAACTATGGCTACACCTTC. Amino acids: CASSSSRANYGYTF.

The V gene is TRBV19, the J gene TRBJ2-4; 8 bases agree with TRBD2. There are 16 residues in the CDR3. J gave up 2 bases and V 5 bases, and 8 bases lay outside the gene matches. The germline gives CDR1 LNHDA, CDR2 SQIVND (reference sequence). The CDR3 is CASSEPAGASKNIQYF. The CDR3 coding sequence is TGTGCCAGTAGTGAACCAGCGGGAGCGTCCAAAAACATTCAGTACTTC.

The V gene is TRBV4-1, the J gene TRBJ2-3; D might be TRBD1 (5 bases). Germline V lookup: CDR1 MGHRA, CDR2 YSYEKL. The CDR3 runs 16 residues. V was shortened by 2 bases and J by 4 bases, with 16 bases between the two germline ends. CDR3 region: CASSQTGPTTADTQYF. CDR3 bases: TGCGCCAGCAGCCAAACAGGACCCACCACCGCAGATACGCAGTATTTT.

The chain has TRBV30 and TRBJ2-5, with 10 bases matching TRBD1. This CDR3 contains 15 residues. Germline CDR1 and CDR2: GTSNPN and SVGIG (reference sequence). The J segment lost 1 base and the V segment lost 5 bases, leaving 7 bases of the junction unmatched. CDR3 loop: CAWGRTGGVQETQYF. Here the CDR3 DNA reads TGTGCCTGGGGTAGGACAGGGGGTGTCCAAGAGACCCAGTACTTC.

V gene TRBV7-2 combines with J gene TRBJ1-5, with D uncertain. This CDR3 contains 13 residues. Germline V gene data show CDR1 as SGHTA and CDR2 as FQGNSA. V lost 2 bases and J lost 0, with 2 bases in between. The CDR3 sequence: CASSLFSNQPQHF. The CDR3 nucleotides read TGTGCCAGCAGCTTATTTAGCAATCAGCCCCAGCATTTT. Together with reference TRBV7-2 and TRBJ1-5, the CDR3 gives the full variable domain: GAGVSQSPSNKVTEKGKDVELRCDPISGHTALYWYRQSLGQGLEFLIYFQGNSAPDKSGLPSDRFSAERTGGSVSTLTIQRTQQEDSAVYLCASSLFSNQPQHFGDGTRLSIL.

The V call is TRBV6-1, the J call TRBJ1-6, with D possibly matching TRBD1 (6 bases). The V end was cut by 5 bases, the J end by 8 bases, with 16 bases between. CDR3 size: 15 residues. Germline-derived CDR1 and CDR2 are MNHNS and SASEGT. CDR3 residues: CASSPRGQRDSPLHF. CDR3 coding DNA: TGTGCCAGCAGTCCTAGGGGACAACGGGATTCACCCCTCCACTTT.

Turning to this clonotype: A much larger clone differs from this one at a single base, so this may be a read error. The chain employs TRBV6-1 and TRBJ1-2; 12 bases match TRBD1. The CDR3 has 13 residues. The germline V gene has CDR1 MNHNS and CDR2 SASEGT. The CDR3 DNA sequence: TGTACCAGCAGTGGGACAGGGGGCTTTGGCTACACCTTC. It yields the protein CTSSGTGGFGYTF.

CDR3 in DNA: TGTGCCAGTAGTATAGGAACAGGGGCGCAAGGCTACACCTTC. The encoded protein is CASSIGTGAQGYTF. The rearrangement links TRBV19 to TRBJ1-2, with TRBD1 matching 7 bases. The CDR3 loop spans 14 amino acids. The J segment lost 8 bases and the V segment lost 1 base, leaving 7 bases of the junction unmatched. Looked up from germline, CDR1 is LNHDA and CDR2 is SQIVND (reference sequence). Combining the CDR3 with reference TRBV19 and TRBJ1-2 gives the whole variable domain DGGITQSPKYLFRKEGQNVTLSCEQNLNHDAMYWYRQDPGQGLRLIYYSQIVNDFQKGDIAEGYSVSREKKESFPLTVTSAQKNPTAFYLCASSIGTGAQGYTFGSGTRLTVV.

The chain is built from TRBV5-4 and TRBJ1-6; D call uncertain. The CDR3 consists of 15 residues. Trimming took off 0 bases at V and 7 bases at J, with 11 bases between the two ends. Germline assignment: CDR1 SGHNT and CDR2 YYREEE (reference sequence). The CDR3 coding sequence is TGTGCCAGCAGCTTGGCGCGGGGTGAGAATTCACCCCTCCACTTT. It encodes CASSLARGENSPLHF.